This is a list of T cell receptor beta chains from one sample in a study of cytomegalovirus exposure and HLA in healthy donors. Profiling relied on immunoSEQ multiplex PCR, and the TCRdb table lists in-frame clones only, not all of them. The sample lists roughly 100,000 clones, about 80% occurring once. The sample comprised PBMCs. Receptors originate from a woman aged 18-30 years in good health and CMV-seropositive. Both conserved end residues are part of each CDR3. A D gene is named only where the DNA matches it firmly. Clone size is stated in some rows and not others, as once, few, many or a class when expanded.

clone size,J gene,D gene,V gene,CDR3 DNA,CDR3 protein
few,TRBJ1-4,.,TRBV5-6,TGTGCCAGCAGCTCGGTGGCAACTAATGAAAAACTGTTTTTT,CASSSVATNEKLFF
.,TRBJ1-2,TRBD1,TRBV19,TGTGCCAGTACCGTGACAGGGGCCGGGGGCTACACCTTC,CASTVTGAGGYTF
.,TRBJ1-2,.,TRBV25-1,TGTGCCAGCAGTGAGAGCGTCTATGGCTACACCTTC,CASSESVYGYTF
.,TRBJ1-1,TRBD1,TRBV19,TGTGCCAGTAGCTGGGACAGTTCGAACACTGAAGCTTTCTTT,CASSWDSSNTEAFF
.,TRBJ1-2,TRBD1,TRBV11-2,TGTGCCAGCAGCTTTGGACAGGAGATGTATGGCTACACCTTC,CASSFGQEMYGYTF
few,TRBJ1-5,.,TRBV30,TGTGCCTGGGGGGGGGCGGGAAATCAGCCCCAGCATTTT,CAWGGAGNQPQHF
.,TRBJ2-7,TRBD2,TRBV15,TGTGCCACCAGCAGAGATCTAGGGACTAGCGTCTCCTACGAGCAGTACTTC,CATSRDLGTSVSYEQYF
.,TRBJ1-5,.,TRBV6-1,TGTGCCAGCAGTGACCCACCCGGAGGAGGTAGCAATCAGCCCCAGCATTTT,CASSDPPGGGSNQPQHF
.,TRBJ2-4,TRBD2,TRBV2,TGTGCCAGTACTTTGGCGGGGGACATTCAGTACTTC,CASTLAGDIQYF
once,TRBJ1-2,.,TRBV30,TGTGCCTGGCTCTCAGGGGATCATGGCTACACCTTC,CAWLSGDHGYTF